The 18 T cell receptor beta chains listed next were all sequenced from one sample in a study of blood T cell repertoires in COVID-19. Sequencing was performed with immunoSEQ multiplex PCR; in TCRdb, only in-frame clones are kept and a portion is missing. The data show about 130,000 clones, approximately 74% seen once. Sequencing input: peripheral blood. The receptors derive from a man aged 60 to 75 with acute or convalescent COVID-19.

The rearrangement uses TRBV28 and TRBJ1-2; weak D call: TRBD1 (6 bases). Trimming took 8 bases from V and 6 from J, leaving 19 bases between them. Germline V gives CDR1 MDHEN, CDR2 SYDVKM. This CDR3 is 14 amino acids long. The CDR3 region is CASRQVGRGDGYTF. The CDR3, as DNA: TGTGCCAGCCGACAGGTCGGCAGGGGAGATGGCTACACCTTC.

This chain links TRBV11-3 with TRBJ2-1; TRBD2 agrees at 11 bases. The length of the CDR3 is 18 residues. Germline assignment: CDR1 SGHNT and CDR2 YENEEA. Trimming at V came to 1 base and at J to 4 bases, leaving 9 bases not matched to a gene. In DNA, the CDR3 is TGTGCCAGCAGCTTAGTGCCCATAGCGGGAGGGACTTACAATGAGCAGTTCTTC. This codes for CASSLVPIAGGTYNEQFF.

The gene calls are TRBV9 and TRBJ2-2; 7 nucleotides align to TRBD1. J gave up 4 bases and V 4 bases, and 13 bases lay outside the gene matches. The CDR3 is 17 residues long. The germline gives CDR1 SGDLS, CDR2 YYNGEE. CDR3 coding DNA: TGTGCCAGCAGCCCGCCACTCGACAGGGCTCTCACCGGGGAGCTGTTTTTT. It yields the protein CASSPPLDRALTGELFF.

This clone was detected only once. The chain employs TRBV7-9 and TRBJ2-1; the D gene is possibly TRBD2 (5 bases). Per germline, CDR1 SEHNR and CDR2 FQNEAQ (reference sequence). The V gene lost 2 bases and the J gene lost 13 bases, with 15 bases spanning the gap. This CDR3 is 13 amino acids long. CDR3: CASSLTGHGDQFF. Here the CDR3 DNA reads TGTGCCAGCAGCTTAACTGGCCACGGGGATCAGTTCTTC. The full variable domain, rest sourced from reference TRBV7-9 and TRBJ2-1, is DTGVSQNPRHKITKRGQNVTFRCDPISEHNRLYWYRQTLGQGPEFLTYFQNEAQLEKSRLLSDRFSAERPKGSFSTLEIQRTEQGDSAMYLCASSLTGHGDQFFGPGTRLTVL.

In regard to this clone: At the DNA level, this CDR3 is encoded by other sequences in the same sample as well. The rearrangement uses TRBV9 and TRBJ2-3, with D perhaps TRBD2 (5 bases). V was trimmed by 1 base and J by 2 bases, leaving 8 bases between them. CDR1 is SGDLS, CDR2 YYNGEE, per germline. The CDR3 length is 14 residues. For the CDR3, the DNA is TGTGCCAGCAGCGTACGGGAAAACACAGATACGCAGTATTTT. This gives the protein CASSVRENTDTQYF.

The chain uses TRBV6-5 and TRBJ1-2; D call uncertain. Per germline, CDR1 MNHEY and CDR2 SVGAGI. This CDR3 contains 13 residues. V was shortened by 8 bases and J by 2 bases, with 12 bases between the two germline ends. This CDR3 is CASGHPPNYGYTF. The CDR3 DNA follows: TGTGCCAGCGGCCATCCCCCCAACTATGGCTACACCTTC.

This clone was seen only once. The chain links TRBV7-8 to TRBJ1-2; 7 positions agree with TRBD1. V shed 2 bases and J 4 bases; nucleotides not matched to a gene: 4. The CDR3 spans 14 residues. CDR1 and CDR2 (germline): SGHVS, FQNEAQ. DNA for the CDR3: TGTGCCAGCAGCTTAAAGACAGGGCTCTATGGCTACACCTTC. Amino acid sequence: CASSLKTGLYGYTF. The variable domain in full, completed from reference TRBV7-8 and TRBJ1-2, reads GAGVSQSPRYKVAKRGQDVALRCDPISGHVSLFWYQQALGQGPEFLTYFQNEAQLDKSGLPSDRFFAERPEGSVSTLKIQRTQQEDSAVYLCASSLKTGLYGYTFGSGTRLTVV.

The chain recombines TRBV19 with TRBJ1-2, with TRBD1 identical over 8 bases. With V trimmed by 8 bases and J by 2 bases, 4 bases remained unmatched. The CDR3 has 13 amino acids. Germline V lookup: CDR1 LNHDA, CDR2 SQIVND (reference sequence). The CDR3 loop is CASGDRYNYGYTF. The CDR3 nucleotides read TGTGCCAGTGGGGACAGGTACAACTATGGCTACACCTTC.

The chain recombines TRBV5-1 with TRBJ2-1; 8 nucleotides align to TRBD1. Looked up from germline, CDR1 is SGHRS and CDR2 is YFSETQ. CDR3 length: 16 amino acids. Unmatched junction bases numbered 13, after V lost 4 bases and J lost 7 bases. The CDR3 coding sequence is TGCGCCAGCAGCACTATCAAAACAGGGGGAGGTAATGAGCAGTTCTTC. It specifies CASSTIKTGGGNEQFF.

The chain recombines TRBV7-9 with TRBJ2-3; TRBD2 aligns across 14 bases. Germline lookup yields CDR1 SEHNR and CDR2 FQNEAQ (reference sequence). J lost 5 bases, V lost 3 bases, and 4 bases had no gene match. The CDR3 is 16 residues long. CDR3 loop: CASSFAGLAGVDTQYF. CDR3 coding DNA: TGTGCCAGCAGCTTTGCGGGACTAGCGGGGGTAGATACGCAGTATTTT.

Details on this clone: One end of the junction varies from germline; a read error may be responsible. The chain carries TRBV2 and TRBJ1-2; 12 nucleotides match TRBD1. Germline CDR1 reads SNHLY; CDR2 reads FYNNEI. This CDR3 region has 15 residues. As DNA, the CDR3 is TGTACCAGCAGTGAGGGACAGGGGGCGGTCTATGGCTACACCTTC. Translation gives CTSSEGQGAVYGYTF.

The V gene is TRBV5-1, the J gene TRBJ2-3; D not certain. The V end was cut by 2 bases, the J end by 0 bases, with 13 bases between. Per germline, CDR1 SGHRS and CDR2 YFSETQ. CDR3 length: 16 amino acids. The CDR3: CASSFLAESSTDTQYF. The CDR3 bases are TGCGCCAGCAGCTTTCTTGCCGAGTCTAGCACAGATACGCAGTATTTT.

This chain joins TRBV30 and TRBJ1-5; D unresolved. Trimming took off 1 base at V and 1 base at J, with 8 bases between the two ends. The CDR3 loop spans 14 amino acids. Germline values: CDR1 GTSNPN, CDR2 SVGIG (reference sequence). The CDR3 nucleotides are TGTGCCTGGAGTGGGGGAGGGAGCAATCAGCCCCAGCATTTT. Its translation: CAWSGGGSNQPQHF.

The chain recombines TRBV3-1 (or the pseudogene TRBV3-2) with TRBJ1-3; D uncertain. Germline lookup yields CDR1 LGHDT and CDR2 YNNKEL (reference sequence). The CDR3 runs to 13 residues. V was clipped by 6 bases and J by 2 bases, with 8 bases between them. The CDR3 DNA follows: TGTGCCAGCAGGTCAGGCCCTGGAAACACCATATATTTT. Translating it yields CASRSGPGNTIYF.

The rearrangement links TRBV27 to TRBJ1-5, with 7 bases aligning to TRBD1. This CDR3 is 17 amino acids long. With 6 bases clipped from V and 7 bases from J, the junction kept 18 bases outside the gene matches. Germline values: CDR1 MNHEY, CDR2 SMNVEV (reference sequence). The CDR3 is CASREGAGERFSQPQHF. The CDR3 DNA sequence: TGTGCCAGCAGGGAGGGGGCAGGAGAACGGTTCAGCCAGCCCCAGCATTTT.

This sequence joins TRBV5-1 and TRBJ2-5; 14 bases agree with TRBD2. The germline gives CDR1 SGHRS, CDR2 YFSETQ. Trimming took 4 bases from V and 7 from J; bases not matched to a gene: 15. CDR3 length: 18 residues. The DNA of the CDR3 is TGCGCCAGCAGCCTACCGGGACTAGCGGGAGTGGAAAGTGTGACCCAGTACTTC. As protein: CASSLPGLAGVESVTQYF.

The CDR3 loop reads CASSPLAGGPGEQYF. CDR3 coding DNA: TGCGCCAGCAGCCCCTTAGCGGGAGGGCCGGGAGAGCAGTACTTC. The chain links TRBV5-1 to TRBJ2-7, with 11 bases that match TRBD2. Looked up from germline, CDR1 is SGHRS and CDR2 is YFSETQ. CDR3 length: 15 residues. V trimming: 4 bases; J trimming: 7 bases; junction bases outside the gene matches: 10.

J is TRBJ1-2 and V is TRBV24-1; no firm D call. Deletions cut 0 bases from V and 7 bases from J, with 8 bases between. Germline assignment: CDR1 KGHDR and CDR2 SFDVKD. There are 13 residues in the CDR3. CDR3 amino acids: CATSDLQTGGYTF. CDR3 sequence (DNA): TGTGCCACCAGTGATTTGCAAACGGGTGGCTACACCTTC.